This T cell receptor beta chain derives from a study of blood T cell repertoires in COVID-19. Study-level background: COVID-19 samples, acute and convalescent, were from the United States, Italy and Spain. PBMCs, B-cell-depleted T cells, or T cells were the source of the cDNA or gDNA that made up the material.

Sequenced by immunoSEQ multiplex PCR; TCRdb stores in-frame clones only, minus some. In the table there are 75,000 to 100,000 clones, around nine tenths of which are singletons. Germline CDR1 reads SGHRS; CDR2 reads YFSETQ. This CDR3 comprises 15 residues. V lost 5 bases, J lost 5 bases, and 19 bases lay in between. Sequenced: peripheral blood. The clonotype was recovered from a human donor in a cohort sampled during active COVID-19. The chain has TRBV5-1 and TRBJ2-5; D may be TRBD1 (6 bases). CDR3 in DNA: TGCGCCAGCAGAATCAGAGGACAGCCTGAGGAGACCCAGTACTTC. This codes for CASRIRGQPEETQYF.